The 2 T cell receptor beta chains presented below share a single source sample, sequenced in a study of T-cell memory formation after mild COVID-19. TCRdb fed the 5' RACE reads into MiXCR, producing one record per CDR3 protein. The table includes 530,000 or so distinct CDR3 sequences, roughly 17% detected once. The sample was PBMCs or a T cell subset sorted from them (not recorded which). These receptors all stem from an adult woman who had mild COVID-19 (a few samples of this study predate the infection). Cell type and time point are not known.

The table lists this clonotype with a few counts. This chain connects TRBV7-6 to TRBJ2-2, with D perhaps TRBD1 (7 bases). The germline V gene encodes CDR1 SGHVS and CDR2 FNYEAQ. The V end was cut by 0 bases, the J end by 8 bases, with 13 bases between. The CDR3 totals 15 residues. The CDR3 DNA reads TGTGCCAGCAGCTTAGCAACAGGGGAGGAAGGGGAGCTGTTTTTT. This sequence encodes CASSLATGEEGELFF. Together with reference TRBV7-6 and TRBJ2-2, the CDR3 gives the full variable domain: GAGVSQSPRYKVTKRGQDVALRCDPISGHVSLYWYRQALGQGPEFLTYFNYEAQQDKSGLPNDRFSAERPEGSISTLTIQRTEQRDSAMYRCASSLATGEEGELFFGEGSRLTVL.

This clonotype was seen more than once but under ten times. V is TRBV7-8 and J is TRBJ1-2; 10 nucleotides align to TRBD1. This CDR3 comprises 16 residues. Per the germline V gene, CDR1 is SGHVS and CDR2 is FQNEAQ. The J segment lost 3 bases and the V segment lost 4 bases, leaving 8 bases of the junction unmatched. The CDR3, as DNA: TGTGCCAGCAGCTACAGCCGACAGGGGGCATACTATGGCTACACCTTC. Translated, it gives CASSYSRQGAYYGYTF.